The rows below give T cell receptor beta chains drawn from one sample of a study of OX40 agonist ivuxolimab in advanced cancers. Assay used: immunoSEQ multiplex PCR; TCRdb lists only in-frame clones, some missing. The table shows tens of thousands of clones, with 70% to 90% occurring only once. The input for sequencing was CD4+ or CD8+ T cells sorted from blood, taken in a trial of the OX40 agonist ivuxolimab. All receptors come from an adult with an advanced solid tumor such as melanoma, head and neck, liver or kidney cancer. Both conserved end residues are part of each CDR3. Each record gives: D gene, V gene, J gene, CDR3 length, clone size, CDR3 DNA, CDR3 protein. D genes are given only for firm matches. Only part of the rows carry a size: once, few, many, or a class if the clone is expanded.

-	TRBV4-2	TRBJ2-1	16	once	TGTGCCAGCAGCCAAGATCCGACTGCGGGATACAATGAGCAGTTCTTC	CASSQDPTAGYNEQFF
TRBD1	TRBV6-6	TRBJ1-1	15	-	TGTGCCAGCAGTCCAACTGGGACAGTTAACACTGAAGCTTTCTTT	CASSPTGTVNTEAFF
TRBD1	TRBV9	TRBJ1-2	14	-	TGTGCCAGCAGCCCACCGGACAGGGAGGGCGGCTACACCTTC	CASSPPDREGGYTF
TRBD1	TRBV6-6	TRBJ1-1	15	-	TGTGCCAGCAGTTTCCATCCGGGACAGGGCTCTGAAGCTTTCTTT	CASSFHPGQGSEAFF
-	TRBV5-1	TRBJ2-1	12	once	TGCGCCAGCAGCTTGGGGGGCGGTGAGCAGTTCTTC	CASSLGGGEQFF
TRBD1	TRBV9	TRBJ2-2	17	-	TGTGCCAGCAGCGTAGTTATCCCAGGGGGAAACACCGGGGAGCTGTTTTTT	CASSVVIPGGNTGELFF
-	TRBV2	TRBJ2-3	13	-	TGTGCCAGCAGTGGCGCCGGAGGGGATACGCAGTATTTT	CASSGAGGDTQYF
-	TRBV4-2	TRBJ2-5	17	-	TGTGCCAGCAGCCAATCAGAAATAATGTGGGGAGAAGAGACCCAGTACTTC	CASSQSEIMWGEETQYF
-	TRBV15	TRBJ1-2	14	-	TGTGCCACCAGCCCCCGAAATTTGGGGGAGGGCTACACCTTC	CATSPRNLGEGYTF
-	TRBV19	TRBJ1-4	14	-	TGTGCCAGTTTTGGGACGGCAACTAATGAAAAACTGTTTTTT	CASFGTATNEKLFF
-	TRBV5-1	TRBJ2-5	18	-	TGCGCCAGCAGCTTGGTTGGGGGCCGCAGAGCAGTCCAAGAGACCCAGTACTTC	CASSLVGGRRAVQETQYF
TRBD1	TRBV7-9	TRBJ2-3	15	-	TGTGCCAGCAGCTTAGAACAGGGGGCGCAGAATACGCAGTATTTT	CASSLEQGAQNTQYF
TRBD1	TRBV6-6	TRBJ1-2	13	-	TGTGCCAGCAGCCTTGGACAGGGGAGACGCTACACCTTC	CASSLGQGRRYTF
TRBD1	TRBV6-1	TRBJ2-5	13	-	TGTGCCAGCAGGACCATTACAGGGGGTGAGCAGTACTTC	CASRTITGGEQYF
-	TRBV5-8	TRBJ1-5	16	-	TGTGCCAGCAGCCCCCGGTTAACTAAGAGCAATCAGCCCCAGCATTTT	CASSPRLTKSNQPQHF
-	TRBV7-9	TRBJ1-1	12	-	TGTGCCAGCAGCTCAACCACTTCTATAGCTTTCTTT	CASSSTTSIAFF
-	TRBV5-5	TRBJ2-3	15	-	TGTGCCACCGGCTGGGGAGGAACGAGCACAGATACGCAGTATTTT	CATGWGGTSTDTQYF
TRBD2	TRBV18	TRBJ2-3	14	-	TGTGCCAGCTCACCTTTTGGGGGGGCAGATACGCAGTATTTT	CASSPFGGADTQYF
-	TRBV2	TRBJ1-4	10	-	TGTGCCAGCAAGGATGAAAAACTGTTTTTT	CASKDEKLFF
-	TRBV11-2	TRBJ2-7	12	-	TGTGCCAGCAGCGCGGGGACGTACGAGCAGTACTTC	CASSAGTYEQYF
-	TRBV10-3	TRBJ1-5	14	few	TGTGCCATCAGTGGGGCCCGGGGCAATCAGCCCCAGCATTTT	CAISGARGNQPQHF
TRBD1	TRBV10-3	TRBJ1-5	16	-	TGTGCCATCAGTGAGCGGGGACAGGCACAGGTATCAGCCCCAGCATTT	CAISERGQAQVSAPAF
TRBD1	TRBV5-6	TRBJ2-7	14	once	TGTGCCAGCAGCTTCGGGACAGGGGTGGAGGAGCAGTACTTC	CASSFGTGVEEQYF
-	TRBV7-9	TRBJ2-7	15	-	TGTGCCAGCAGCTTCGTAGGACAGCCCGGTTACGAGCAGTACTTC	CASSFVGQPGYEQYF
-	TRBV12-5	TRBJ2-3	14	-	TGTGCTAGTGGTTTGGTTCTCCGCACAGATACGCAGTATTTT	CASGLVLRTDTQYF
-	TRBV5-4	TRBJ2-1	16	few	TGTGCCAGCAGCTTGGGGCTTGGGGGGTCCTACAATGAGCAGTTCTTC	CASSLGLGGSYNEQFF
-	TRBV6-6	TRBJ1-4	14	-	TGTGCCAGCAGTTACTCTGGGGGGGTTGAAAAACTGTTTTTT	CASSYSGGVEKLFF
-	TRBV6-5	TRBJ1-2	15	-	TGTGCCAGCAAACACACCGGGACGGAGATCTATGGCTACACCTTC	CASKHTGTEIYGYTF
TRBD1	TRBV27	TRBJ1-1	16	-	TGTGCCAGCAGTCGGGACAGGGGAAGAGGGAACACTGAAGCTTTCTTT	CASSRDRGRGNTEAFF
-	TRBV10-1	TRBJ1-2	11	few	TGCGCCAGCCGACATTCCCGGGGCTACACCTTC	CASRHSRGYTF
-	TRBV10-2	TRBJ1-6	12	-	TGCGCCAGCAGTTCACAGGGCGAAATCCCCCACTTT	CASSSQGEIPHF
-	TRBV27	TRBJ2-7	16	-	TGTGCCAGCAGTTTAGAGGGGGGGGCGGCGTCCTACGAGCAGTACTTC	CASSLEGGAASYEQYF
TRBD1	TRBV5-1	TRBJ1-2	16	-	TGCGCCAGCAGCTTAGCCCCGGGACAGGGGGACTATGGCTACACCTTC	CASSLAPGQGDYGYTF
TRBD1	TRBV29-1	TRBJ2-7	14	-	TGCAGCGTTGAAGTCCCGGGACAGCCCTACGAGCAGTACTTC	CSVEVPGQPYEQYF
-	TRBV7-9	TRBJ1-1	12	-	TGTGCCAGCAGCGTCGGGACATTTGAAGCTTTCTTT	CASSVGTFEAFF
-	TRBV4-1	TRBJ2-3	17	-	TGCGCCAGCAGCCAAGATCCAGGAGGGGCGCAAACAGATACGCAGTATTTT	CASSQDPGGAQTDTQYF
-	TRBV9	TRBJ2-1	11	-	TGTGCCAGCAGCGCCAGCGGTGAGCAGTTCTTC	CASSASGEQFF
-	TRBV19	TRBJ1-1	13	-	TGTGCCAGTATTGGGGTTTGGAACACTGAAGCTTTCTTT	CASIGVWNTEAFF
TRBD2	TRBV6-1	TRBJ2-3	17	-	TGTGCCAGCAGTGAAGCTACGGGGGGGGCTGGGAGAGATACGCAGTATTTT	CASSEATGGAGRDTQYF
-	TRBV12-2	TRBJ2-7	17	-	TGTGCAAGTCGCTTATTGCACGGGACTAGCGGACTATACGAGCAGTACTTC	CASRLLHGTSGLYEQYF
-	TRBV6-6	TRBJ2-2	14	-	TGTGCCAGCAGTGTGGAGGGATTCACCGGGGAGCTGTTTTTT	CASSVEGFTGELFF
TRBD1	TRBV7-9	TRBJ1-5	14	-	TGTGCCAGCAGCTTAACAGGGGAGGCTCAGCCCCAGCATTTT	CASSLTGEAQPQHF
-	TRBV4-2	TRBJ1-3	15	-	TGTGCCAGCAGCCATAACAGGGAGTTTGGAAACACCATATATTTT	CASSHNREFGNTIYF
-	TRBV11-2	TRBJ2-7	13	-	TGTGCCAGCAGCATCATAGCCTCCTACGAGCAGTACTTC	CASSIIASYEQYF
TRBD1	TRBV7-9	TRBJ1-2	16	few	TGTGCCACTTCCGGGACAGGTGTATATGTTGACTATGGCTACACCTTC	CATSGTGVYVDYGYTF
-	TRBV7-8	TRBJ2-7	14	-	TGTGCCAGCAGCCTCGGGGCAGGGGCTGACGAGCAGTACTTC	CASSLGAGADEQYF
-	TRBV29-1	TRBJ1-5	12	-	TGCAGCGTTGGGGCAGTAGGTCAGCCCCAGCATTTT	CSVGAVGQPQHF
TRBD2	TRBV9	TRBJ2-7	18	once	TGTGCCAGCAGCTCAAAAACCGAGGGTAGCGGGGGTTTATACGAGCAGTACTTC	CASSSKTEGSGGLYEQYF
-	TRBV7-2	TRBJ1-5	15	-	TGTGCCAGCAGCCTTAGGGGGGACGTTAGACAACCCCAGCATTTT	CASSLRGDVRQPQHF
TRBD1	TRBV4-3	TRBJ1-5	14	-	TGCGCCAGCAGCCAAGATCAGGGGGCTCAGCCCCAGCATTTT	CASSQDQGAQPQHF
TRBD2	TRBV11-1	TRBJ2-7	14	few	TGTGCCAGCAGCTTTGGCAGCGGGGCCTACGAGCAGTACTTC	CASSFGSGAYEQYF
-	TRBV11-3	TRBJ2-7	13	-	TGTGCCAGCAGCTTAAGTGGGACCTACGAGCAGTACTTC	CASSLSGTYEQYF
-	TRBV28	TRBJ1-4	11	-	TGTGCCAGCAGTATAATGGAAAAACTGTTTTTT	CASSIMEKLFF
TRBD1	TRBV9	TRBJ2-1	14	-	TGTGCCAGCAGCCCCTGGACAGGGGGCAATGAGCAGTTCTTC	CASSPWTGGNEQFF
TRBD1	TRBV4-2	TRBJ1-1	16	-	TGTGCCAGCAGCCAACGGGGACAGGGAATGGACACTGAAGCTTTCTTT	CASSQRGQGMDTEAFF
TRBD1	TRBV14	TRBJ2-3	15	-	TGTGCCAGCAGCCATATGACAGGGGTCACAGATACGCAGTATTTT	CASSHMTGVTDTQYF
-	TRBV14	TRBJ2-7	13	-	TGTGCCAGCAGCCAAGTGCCGAACTACGAGCAGTACTTC	CASSQVPNYEQYF
TRBD2	TRBV11-3	TRBJ2-6	15	-	TGTGCCAGCTCGGGCGGGGGATCTGGGGCCAACGTCCTGACTTTC	CASSGGGSGANVLTF
TRBD1	TRBV5-8	TRBJ2-1	15	-	TGTGCCAGCAGCCCGGACAGGGGACTGCGCAATGAGCAGTTCTTC	CASSPDRGLRNEQFF